This paragraph covers one TCR beta chain sequence. Its antigen is not identified. Read data end 3 residues before the CDR3 end; the end is taken from the germline J gene. This record belongs to a study of Tregs in tolerant kidney transplant recipients. About the study: Related graft donors supplied nonmyeloablative bone marrow transplants, and mixed chimerism was transient.

The protocol was immunoSEQ multiplex PCR, while the TCRdb copy is restricted to in-frame clones and leaves out a portion. The sample's table shows some 52,000 clones. Unstimulated Tregs (CD4+CD25+CD127-) and CD4+CD25- non-Tregs were sorted from PBMCs. Study outcomes and limitations: Activated donor B cell expansion appeared to reveal the most relevant donor-specific TCRbeta repertoire. The small number of patients limits these findings pending further validation.

Germline V CDR1 and CDR2: SEHNR, FQNEAQ (reference sequence). The CDR3 runs to 14 residues. With V trimmed by 5 bases and J by 6 bases, 4 bases remained unmatched. The chain uses TRBV7-9 and TRBJ2-7, with 13 bases aligning to TRBD2. The material was CD4+ T cells from blood, obtained before the transplant. The TCR comes from a human donor who received a combined kidney and bone marrow transplant. The CDR3 region is CASSPRTSGSEQYF. The covered CDR3 bases are TGTGCCAGCAGCCCGCGGACTAGCGGGAGCGAG.